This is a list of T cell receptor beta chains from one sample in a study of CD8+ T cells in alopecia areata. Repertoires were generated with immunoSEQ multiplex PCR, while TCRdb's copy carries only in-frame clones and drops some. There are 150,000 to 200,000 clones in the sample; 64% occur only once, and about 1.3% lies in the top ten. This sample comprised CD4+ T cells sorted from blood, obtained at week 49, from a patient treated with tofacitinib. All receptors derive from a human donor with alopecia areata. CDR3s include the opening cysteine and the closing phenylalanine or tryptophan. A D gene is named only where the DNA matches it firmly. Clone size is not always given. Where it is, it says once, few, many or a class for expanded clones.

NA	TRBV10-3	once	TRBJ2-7	TGTGCCATCAGCTCACAGGGTTCTTCCTCCTACGAGCAGTACTTC	CAISSQGSSSYEQYF
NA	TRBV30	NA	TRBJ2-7	TGTGCCTGGAGTCCCCGTGGAGGGGTTCAGTACGAGCAGTACTTC	CAWSPRGGVQYEQYF
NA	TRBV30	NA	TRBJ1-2	TGTGCCTGGAGACCGCCGGGCCCTTATGGCTACACCTTC	CAWRPPGPYGYTF
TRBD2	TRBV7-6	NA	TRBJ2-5	TGTGCCAGCAGCCCCCTTGCGGCGGGGGGGTTCCAAGAGACCCAGTACTTC	CASSPLAAGGFQETQYF
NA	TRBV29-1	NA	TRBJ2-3	TGCAGCGTTTTTCGTCGCCCGGGGAAGGAAGATACGCAGTATTTT	CSVFRRPGKEDTQYF
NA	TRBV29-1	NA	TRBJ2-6	TGCAGCCCATGGCCGGGTCCTGGGGCCAACGTCCTGACTTTC	CSPWPGPGANVLTF
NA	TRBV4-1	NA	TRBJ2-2	TGCGCCAGCAGCCAGACGGGGCCCGGCACCTTCGGCACCGGGGAGCTGTTTTTT	CASSQTGPGTFGTGELFF
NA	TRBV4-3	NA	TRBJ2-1	TGCGCCAGCAGCCGGACACCTGGGACTGGAAATTACAATGAGCAGTTCTTC	CASSRTPGTGNYNEQFF
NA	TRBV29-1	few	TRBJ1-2	TGCAGCGTTGAACTTCCAGGGCACTATGGCTACACCTTC	CSVELPGHYGYTF
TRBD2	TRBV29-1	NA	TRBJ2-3	TGCAGCGTTGAGGGTAGCGGGGAGACAGATACGCAGTATTTT	CSVEGSGETDTQYF
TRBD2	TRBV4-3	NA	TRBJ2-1	TGCGCCAGCAGCCAAGTTTTAGCGGGGGGTAACAATGAGCAGTTCTTC	CASSQVLAGGNNEQFF
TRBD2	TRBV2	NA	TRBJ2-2	TGTGCCAGCGACAGGACTAGCGGGGGCACCGGGGAGCTGTTTTTT	CASDRTSGGTGELFF
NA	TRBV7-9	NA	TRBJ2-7	TGTGCCAGCAGCTTAGCGCACGAGCAGTACTTC	CASSLAHEQYF
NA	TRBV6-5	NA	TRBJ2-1	TGTGCCAGCAGTTACTCAGGGCAGAGGCAGTACAATGAGCAGTTCTTC	CASSYSGQRQYNEQFF
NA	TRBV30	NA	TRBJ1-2	TGTGCCTCCGGACAGTTCGGTGGCTACACCTTC	CASGQFGGYTF
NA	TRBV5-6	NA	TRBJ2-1	TGTGCCAGCAGCCCCAGCTCCTACAATGAGCAGTTCTTC	CASSPSSYNEQFF
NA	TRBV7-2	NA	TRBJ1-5	TGTGCCAGCAGCTTCAGAGGGGGTCAGCCCCAGCATTTT	CASSFRGGQPQHF
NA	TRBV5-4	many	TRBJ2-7	TGTGCCAGCAGCTTGGAAGGGTCCCTCTCCTACGAGCAGTACTTC	CASSLEGSLSYEQYF
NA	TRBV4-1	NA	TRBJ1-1	TGCGCCAGCAGCCGACCCGGGACGGCAGTTGAAGCTTTCTTT	CASSRPGTAVEAFF
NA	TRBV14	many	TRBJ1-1	TGTGCCAGCAGCCAAGGGCGGGGGCGCGGGTCTGAAGCTTTCTTT	CASSQGRGRGSEAFF
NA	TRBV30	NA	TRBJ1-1	TGTGCCTGGAGTGAAACAGGGTTAGGTGAAGCTTTCTTT	CAWSETGLGEAFF
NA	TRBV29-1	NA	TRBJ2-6	TGCAGCGTTACCACCCGCTCTGGGGCCAACGTCCTGACTTTC	CSVTTRSGANVLTF
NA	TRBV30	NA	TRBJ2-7	TGTGCCTGGAGTGTAGGACTTTCCTACGAGCAGTACTTC	CAWSVGLSYEQYF
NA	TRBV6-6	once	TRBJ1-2	TGTGCCAGCAGTTACTCGCTGGTCTATGGCTACACCTTC	CASSYSLVYGYTF
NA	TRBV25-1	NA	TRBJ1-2	TGTGCCAGCAGTGAATCCGGCAGGGGCTCTGGCTACACCTTC	CASSESGRGSGYTF
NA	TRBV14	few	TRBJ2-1	TGTGCCAGCAGCCAGACGTCGGGTTCTACCTACAATGAGCAGTTCTTC	CASSQTSGSTYNEQFF
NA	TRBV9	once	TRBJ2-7	TGTGCCAGCAGCGTAGCTCCGGCAGCCGCCTACGAGCAGTACTTC	CASSVAPAAAYEQYF
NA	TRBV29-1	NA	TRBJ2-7	TGCAGCGTTGAGGGTAAAAGCACCTACGAGCAGTACTTC	CSVEGKSTYEQYF
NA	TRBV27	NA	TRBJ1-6	TGTGCCAGCAGTTATAGGACAGAGGGTTCACCCCTCCACTTT	CASSYRTEGSPLHF
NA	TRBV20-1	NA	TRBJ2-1	TGCAGTGCTAGAGATCCGGGGGAGCAGTTCTTC	CSARDPGEQFF
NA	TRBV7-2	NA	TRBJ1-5	TGTGCCAGCAGCTTAGGGTTTCGGCAGCCCCAGCATTTT	CASSLGFRQPQHF
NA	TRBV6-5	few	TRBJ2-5	TGTGCCAGCAGTGCGGGAATTGCGAAGGGGACCCAGTACTTC	CASSAGIAKGTQYF
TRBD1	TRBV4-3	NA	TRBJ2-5	TGCGCCAGCAGCCAGGCAAGGGGGCTCTGGGAGACCCAGTACTTC	CASSQARGLWETQYF
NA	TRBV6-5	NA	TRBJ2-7	TGTGCCAGCAGGGTTTTCCCAGGTCTGCACGAGCAGTACTTC	CASRVFPGLHEQYF
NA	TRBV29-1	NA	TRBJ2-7	TGCAGCGTTGAAGACAGGGGGAGGTACGAGCAGTACTTC	CSVEDRGRYEQYF
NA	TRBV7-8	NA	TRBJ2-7	TGTGCCAGCAGCTTAGCCGGAAACTCCTACGAGCAGTACTTC	CASSLAGNSYEQYF
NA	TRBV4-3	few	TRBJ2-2	TGCGCCAGCAGCCAACGGGCAGGGGTTGGCACCGGGGAGCTGTTTTTT	CASSQRAGVGTGELFF
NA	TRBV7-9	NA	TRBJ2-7	TGTGCCAGCAGCTTAGCGGGGAAGGCCTACGAGCAGTACTTC	CASSLAGKAYEQYF
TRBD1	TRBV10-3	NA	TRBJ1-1	TGTGCCATCAGTAAAAACAGGGGAAGTTTGAACACTGAAGCTTTCTTT	CAISKNRGSLNTEAFF
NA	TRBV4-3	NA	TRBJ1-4	TGCGCCAGCAGCCAAACAGTGCAGGGCGAAAAACTGTTTTTT	CASSQTVQGEKLFF